This record looks at one T cell receptor (beta chain) sequence and its context. Its binding antigen is unknown. A much larger clone differs from this one at a single base, so this may be a read error. Libraries of naive CD8 T cells were built from around 20,000 to 1,000,000 sorted cells, with 10%, 30% or 50% of the purified RNA used. Naive CD8 T cells, defined as CD8+CD4-CCR7+CD45RA+, were FACS-sorted into RLT Plus buffer on a BD FACSAria II. To test detection sensitivity, Jurkat RNA equal to around 10 TCR copies was added to samples of 20,000-1,000,000 naive CD8 T cells. Enrichment of CD8 T cells was done with RosetteSep CD8+ T Cell Enrichment Cocktail plus Ficoll-Paque, and ACK red cell lysis came afterward. Library method: PCR. The run used an Illumina HiSeq 4000. Bulk TCR libraries were generated as previously described, with the TCR primers listed in Table S5 used. The Qiagen AllPrep DNA/RNA kit was used to purify total RNA. Before analysis, reads from multiple sequencing runs of the same library were pooled. The authors processed their data as follows. Reads were retained only if their TCR constant sequence matched exactly, and those retained reads were trimmed to 150 nt and grouped according to their 12-nt molecular barcodes. Within each barcode group, reads were sub-clustered at a 15% Levenshtein threshold, and quality-weighted consensus sequences were built per RNA molecule. Non-functional sequences were discarded, and so were lower-count sequences lying one edit away from another sequence. Barcode sub-clusters with fewer than 20% of the maximum read count were removed, based on fitting two negative binomial distributions. TCRdb reprocessing: public reads trimmed at Q25 with fastp, clones called with MiXCR, in-frame beta chains kept. Entries that share a CDR3 protein sequence are merged under the most common genes and DNA. V and J calls and clone size were set by TCRdb, not the authors. The sample profile shows approximately 54,000 distinct CDR3 sequences; around 25% of them were found once. The leading ten clones occupy under 2% of the sample.

The CDR3 runs 14 amino acids, cysteine and phenylalanine included. Only the CDR3 DNA stays, 42 bases, in frame from base 1. The germline V gene gives CDR1 as SGHDN and CDR2 as FVKESK. Relative to germline, V is missing 1 base and J is missing 3 bases, with 2 bases of the junction outside any gene match. This record belongs to a study of molecular identifiers for immune sequencing clone quantification (dated by TCRdb to between 2018 and 2020). About the study as a whole: For a replicate experiment, RNA from around 20,000 or 99,000 naive CD8 T cells was divided into five aliquots, of which four were sequenced. CD8 T cells were used in a methods study to benchmark molecular-identifier clustering-based TCR repertoire sequencing (MIDCIRS) and TCR RNA copy counting.

Summary of the overall study and its limitations: About three recovered TCR RNA copies per cell were obtained by modeling, versus approximately 10 by digital PCR, implying a capture efficiency of 25% to 30%. Highly expanded clone sizes could be underestimated because identical TCR molecules may share a barcode. Spiked-in Jurkat TCR RNA (about 10 copies' worth), which is not part of the donor repertoire, was contained in the naive libraries. Without barcode sub-clustering, chimeric consensus sequences inflated TCR diversity; chimeras reached as high as 47%. Clones above 20 RNA copies held over 99% of molecules in CMV-specific effector cells but under 1% in naive cells. Spiked-in Jurkat TCR RNA equal to a single cell's worth was reported to be detectable even within 1,100,000 naive CD8 T cells.

The rearrangement combines TRBV14 with TRBJ2-7; 8 bases in the junction line up with TRBD2. The receptor was isolated from a human donor in good health. Some libraries in this study had Jurkat cell RNA spiked in. The sample taken for sequencing was naive CD8+ T cells from blood, with Jurkat cell RNA spiked in. The cell subset or site label, read with the paper, signifies: FACS-sorted CD8+CD4-CCR7+CD45RA+ naive T cells. The DNA reads TGTGCCAGCAGCCAAGGACGGGGGGGCTACGAGCAGTACTTC. It is translated as CASSQGRGGYEQYF.